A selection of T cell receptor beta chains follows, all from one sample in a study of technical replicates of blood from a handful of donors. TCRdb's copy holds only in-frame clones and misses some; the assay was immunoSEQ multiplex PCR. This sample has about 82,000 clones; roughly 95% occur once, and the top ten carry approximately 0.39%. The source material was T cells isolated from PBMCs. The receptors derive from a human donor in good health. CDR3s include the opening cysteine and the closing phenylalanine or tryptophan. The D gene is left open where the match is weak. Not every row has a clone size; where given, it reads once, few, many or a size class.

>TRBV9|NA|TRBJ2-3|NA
CASSVEGVPDTQYF
TGTGCCAGCAGCGTAGAGGGAGTACCAGATACGCAGTATTTT
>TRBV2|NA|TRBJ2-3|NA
CASSEVGTKRDTQYF
TGTGCCAGCAGTGAAGTTGGTACCAAGAGAGATACGCAGTATTTT
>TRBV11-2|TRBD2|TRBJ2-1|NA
CASSLAGGHNEQFF
TGTGCCAGCAGCTTAGCGGGAGGGCACAATGAGCAGTTCTTC
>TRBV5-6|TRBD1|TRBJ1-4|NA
CASSFGQGLGEKLFF
TGTGCCAGCAGCTTTGGACAGGGGTTAGGTGAAAAACTGTTTTTT
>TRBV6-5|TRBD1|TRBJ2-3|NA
CASTGTGWDTQYF
TGTGCCAGCACCGGGACAGGGTGGGATACGCAGTATTTT
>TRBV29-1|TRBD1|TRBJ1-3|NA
CSVGDRAGNTIYF
TGCAGCGTTGGGGACAGAGCTGGAAACACCATATATTTT
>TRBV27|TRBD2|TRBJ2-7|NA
CASSEVLAAAYEQYF
TGTGCCAGCAGTGAAGTACTAGCGGCCGCCTACGAGCAGTACTTC
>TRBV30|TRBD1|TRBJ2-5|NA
CARGQGAETQYF
TGTGCCCGGGGACAGGGTGCCGAGACCCAGTACTTC
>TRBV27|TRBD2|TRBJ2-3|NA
CASRMGLALRTDTQYF
TGTGCCAGCCGGATGGGACTAGCGCTACGCACAGATACGCAGTATTTT
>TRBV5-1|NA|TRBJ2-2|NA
CASSPLGRTGELFF
TGCGCCAGCAGCCCTCTAGGGAGGACCGGGGAGCTGTTTTTT
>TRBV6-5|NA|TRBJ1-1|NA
CASSYSTGWTEAFF
TGTGCCAGCAGTTACTCGACGGGATGGACTGAAGCTTTCTTT
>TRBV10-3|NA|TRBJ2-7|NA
CAIGAYLGDYEQYF
TGTGCCATCGGGGCTTATCTTGGCGACTACGAGCAGTACTTC
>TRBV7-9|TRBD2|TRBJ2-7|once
CASRDTGTSGSSYEQYF
TGTGCCAGCAGAGATACCGGGACTAGCGGGAGCTCCTACGAGCAGTACTTC
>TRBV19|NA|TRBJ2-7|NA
CASSILLGGEQYF
TGTGCCAGTAGTATATTGTTGGGGGGCGAGCAGTACTTC
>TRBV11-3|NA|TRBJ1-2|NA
CASSAGMFYGYTF
TGTGCCAGCAGCGCCGGGATGTTTTATGGCTACACCTTC
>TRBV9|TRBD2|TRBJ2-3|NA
CASSQEWTSRHTQYF
TGTGCCAGCAGCCAAGAGTGGACTAGTAGACATACGCAGTATTTT
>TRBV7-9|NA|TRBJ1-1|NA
CASSAYRVETEAFF
TGTGCCAGCAGCGCCTACAGGGTGGAGACTGAAGCTTTCTTT
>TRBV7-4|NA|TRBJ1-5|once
CASSLGEIGGYSNQPQHF
TGTGCCAGCAGCCTCGGGGAAATAGGAGGGTATAGCAATCAGCCCCAGCATTTT
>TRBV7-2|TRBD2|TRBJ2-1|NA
CASSLLAGAYNEQFF
TGTGCCAGCAGCTTACTAGCGGGGGCTTACAATGAGCAGTTCTTC
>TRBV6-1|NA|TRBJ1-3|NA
CASSATQGFSGNTIYF
TGTGCCAGCAGTGCCACTCAGGGCTTCTCTGGAAACACCATATATTTT
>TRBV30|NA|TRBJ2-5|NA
CAWSVQGQTQYF
TGTGCCTGGAGTGTACAGGGTCAGACCCAGTACTTC